The 28 T cell receptor beta chains below all came from one sample that was sequenced in a study of control samples from healthy donors and cancer patients. The repertoire was sequenced with immunoSEQ multiplex PCR; TCRdb's copy has only in-frame clones and lacks some. The table lists some 200,000 clones, roughly 94% of them singletons. Input material: blood. The receptors derive from a man aged 50 to 60 in good health.

The chain carries TRBV15 and TRBJ2-2, with D possibly matching TRBD1 (6 bases). The germline CDR1 and CDR2 sequences are LNHNV and YYDKDF (reference sequence). The CDR3 contains 15 residues. Deletions cut 3 bases from V and 4 bases from J, with 12 bases between. In nucleotides, the CDR3 is TGTGCCACCAGCAGGGGGGCCCCGATCACCGGGGAGCTGTTTTTT. Protein sequence: CATSRGAPITGELFF.

The chain combines TRBV7-3 with TRBJ1-1, with a possible D match to TRBD1 (5 bases). The CDR3 has 13 residues. Germline V CDR1 and CDR2: SGHTA, FQGTGA. V lost 5 bases to trimming and J lost 1 base, with 8 bases between them. CDR3 sequence: CASSLQGNTEAFF. CDR3 sequence (DNA): TGTGCCAGCAGCCTCCAGGGGAACACTGAAGCTTTCTTT.

The rearrangement links TRBV13 to TRBJ2-2; TRBD1 might be the D (5 bases). Trimming pared 5 bases from V and 2 bases from J, leaving 9 bases between. In germline, CDR1 is PRHDT, CDR2 FYEKMQ (reference sequence). CDR3 length: 14 residues. The CDR3 spells CASSNRGNTGELFF. DNA of the CDR3: TGTGCCAGCAGCAATAGGGGTAACACCGGGGAGCTGTTTTTT. The whole variable domain, remainder taken from reference TRBV13 and TRBJ2-2, is AAGVIQSPRHLIKEKRETATLKCYPIPRHDTVYWYQQGPGQDPQFLISFYEKMQSDKGSIPDRFSAQQFSDYHSELNMSSLELGDSALYFCASSNRGNTGELFFGEGSRLTVL.

The chain joins TRBV19 to TRBJ2-1; D remains unclear. The CDR3 totals 16 residues. Per germline, CDR1 LNHDA and CDR2 SQIVND (reference sequence). The V end lost 5 bases, the J end lost 0 bases, and 14 bases lay between the germline ends. CDR3: CASSFWTSNSYNEQFF. CDR3 DNA sequence: TGTGCCAGTAGTTTCTGGACGTCAAACTCCTACAATGAGCAGTTCTTC.

This sequence joins TRBV27 and TRBJ2-7; perhaps TRBD1 as D (6 bases). CDR3 length equals 10 residues. CDR1 MNHEY and CDR2 SMNVEV come from the germline V gene (reference sequence). CDR3 protein: CASSYPQGNV. CDR3 DNA sequence: TGTGCCAGCAGTTACCCCCAGGGGAACGTC.

V is TRBV21-1 and J is TRBJ2-7; TRBD2, the table's D call, lacks a check against the DNA. TRBV21-1 is tagged as a pseudogene. This CDR3 contains 14 residues. As DNA, the CDR3 is TGTGCCAGCAGCAACTCGGAGTTCTCCTACGAGCAGTACTTC. Translating it yields CASSNSEFSYEQYF.

V gene TRBV28 combines with J gene TRBJ2-4, with 8 bases that match TRBD1. Germline lookup yields CDR1 MDHEN and CDR2 SYDVKM. V lost 6 bases, J lost 5 bases, and 12 bases stayed unmatched. The CDR3 covers 16 residues. The DNA of the CDR3 is TGTGCCAGCAGCCCCCTCCGCTCAGGGGGCGAAAACATTCAGTACTTC. Encoded protein: CASSPLRSGGENIQYF.

This rearrangement joins TRBV3-1 (or the pseudogene TRBV3-2) to TRBJ1-5, with TRBD1 identical over 7 bases. V lost 1 base and J lost 7; bases outside the gene matches: 7. The CDR3 is 15 amino acids. Germline loops: CDR1 LGHDT, CDR2 YNNKEL (reference sequence). This chain's CDR3 is CASSQVQGKGQPQHF. The CDR3 nucleotides read TGTGCCAGCAGCCAAGTACAGGGGAAGGGCCAGCCCCAGCATTTT.

The J gene is TRBJ1-6, the V gene TRBV3-1 (or the pseudogene TRBV3-2), with a tentative D call TRBD1 (6 bases). The CDR3 length is 16 residues. V lost 1 base to trimming and J lost 15 bases, with 22 bases between them. The germline gives CDR1 LGHDT, CDR2 YNNKEL (reference sequence). The CDR3 DNA follows: TGTGCCAGCAGCCAAGCATTACTAACACAGGGCCCCGTCCTCCACTTT. Protein: CASSQALLTQGPVLHF.

This rearrangement joins TRBV2 to TRBJ2-7; D may be TRBD1 (6 bases). This CDR3 has 14 amino acids. Germline V lookup: CDR1 SNHLY, CDR2 FYNNEI. V lost 2 bases to trimming and J lost 2 bases, with 10 bases between them. Here the CDR3 reads CASSEYQGPYEQYV. DNA for the CDR3: TGTGCCAGCAGTGAATATCAGGGGCCCTACGAGCAGTACGTC.

CDR3 protein: CASPPSGGTQYF. CDR3 nucleotide sequence: TGTGCCAGCCCCCCGTCAGGAGGAACGCAGTATTTT. This rearrangement joins TRBV7-9 to TRBJ2-3, with D tentatively TRBD2 (5 bases). Trimming stripped 8 bases from V and 9 bases from J, with 15 bases between. Germline V CDR1 and CDR2: SEHNR, FQNEAQ (reference sequence). The CDR3 spans 12 residues.

V gene TRBV9 combines with J gene TRBJ1-4; D is unclear. The V end was cut by 5 bases, the J end by 3 bases, with 14 bases between. Germline values: CDR1 SGDLS, CDR2 YYNGEE. The CDR3 consists of 15 residues. CDR3 DNA sequence: TGTGCCAGCAGGTCCGGCATCCAGGCTAATGAAAAACTGTTTTTT. Translating it yields CASRSGIQANEKLFF.

This chain joins TRBV7-9 and TRBJ2-7; D gene uncertain. The CDR3 is 13 residues long. In germline, CDR1 is SEHNR, CDR2 FQNEAQ (reference sequence). This chain's CDR3 is CVIDQPNPFEQYF. The CDR3 bases are TGTGTCATAGACCAGCCCAACCCCTTCGAGCAGTACTTC.

The table lists this clone with a count of one. The same CDR3 also results from other DNA sequences found in this sample. The chain employs TRBV9 and TRBJ1-3, with D possibly being TRBD1 (5 bases). CDR3 size: 15 residues. In germline, CDR1 is SGDLS, CDR2 YYNGEE. V lost 1 base, J lost 0 bases, and 8 bases lay in between. CDR3 sequence: CASSVRGDSGNTIYF. The DNA of the CDR3 is TGTGCCAGCAGCGTAAGGGGTGACTCTGGAAACACCATATATTTT.

This chain joins TRBV7-2 and TRBJ2-5, with 11 bases lining up with TRBD2. The CDR3 totals 17 residues. CDR1 is SGHTA and CDR2 is FQGNSA in the germline V gene. J lost 5 bases, V lost 2 bases, and 10 bases had no gene match. CDR3 amino acids: CASSLPISGGARETQYF. CDR3 in DNA: TGTGCCAGCAGCTTACCCATTAGCGGGGGGGCCCGGGAGACCCAGTACTTC.

The chain is built from TRBV19 and TRBJ2-2; perhaps TRBD2 as D (6 bases). The CDR3 is 15 amino acids. V shed 7 bases and J shed 5 bases, with 17 bases lying between them. Germline values: CDR1 LNHDA, CDR2 SQIVND (reference sequence). CDR3 DNA sequence: TGTGCCAGTAAAATACTGGACTACCGAACCGGGGAGCTGTTTTTT. Its translation is CASKILDYRTGELFF.

This chain connects TRBV5-1 to TRBJ1-3; no definite D call. Between the trimmed V and J ends, which lost 4 bases and 0 bases, there was a span of 11 bases. CDR3 length equals 15 residues. CDR1 SGHRS and CDR2 YFSETQ come from the germline V gene. In DNA form, the CDR3 reads TGCGCCAGCAGCCCACCAGTAGGCTCTGGAAACACCATATATTTT. Amino acids: CASSPPVGSGNTIYF.

The chain uses TRBV20-1 and TRBJ2-7, with D possibly matching TRBD1 (6 bases). V was trimmed by 5 bases and J by 7 bases, leaving 12 bases between them. CDR1 and CDR2 from the germline V gene are DFQATT and SNEGSKA (reference sequence). This CDR3 has 11 residues. CDR3 nucleotide sequence: TGCAGTGCTCCCCAGGGGCGGGAGCAGTACTTC. Amino acid sequence: CSAPQGREQYF.

This clone was observed once. This rearrangement joins TRBV18 to TRBJ1-4; D is uncertain. V was trimmed by 6 bases and J by 8 bases, leaving 10 bases between them. Germline V lookup: CDR1 KGHSH, CDR2 LQKENI. The CDR3 totals 12 residues. The CDR3 is CASSSSREKLFF. In DNA form, the CDR3 reads TGTGCCAGCTCTTCCTCAAGGGAAAAACTGTTTTTT.

This clone was seen only once. This chain joins TRBV24-1 and TRBJ1-2; D is unclear. CDR3 length: 12 amino acids. The V gene lost 4 bases and the J gene lost 6 bases, with 8 bases spanning the gap. In germline, CDR1 is KGHDR, CDR2 SFDVKD. CDR3 sequence: CATSDPTDGYTF. The CDR3 coding sequence is TGTGCCACCAGTGACCCTACTGATGGCTACACCTTC.

This clone has only one observation. The J gene is TRBJ1-5, the V gene TRBV28, with 9 bases identical to TRBD1. Per the germline V gene, CDR1 is MDHEN and CDR2 is SYDVKM. The CDR3 consists of 15 residues. J lost 2 bases, V lost 5 bases, and 4 bases had no gene match. The CDR3 protein is CASSTQGAGNQPQHF. The CDR3 bases are TGTGCCAGCAGTACACAGGGGGCAGGCAATCAGCCCCAGCATTTT.

V and J are TRBV5-1 and TRBJ1-2; D possibly corresponds to TRBD1 (5 bases). The CDR3 runs to 16 residues. Per the germline V gene, CDR1 is SGHRS and CDR2 is YFSETQ. V was pared by 4 bases and J by 3 bases, with 19 bases between. The DNA of the CDR3 is TGCGCCAGCAGCCAAGTTTGGGGAGGGACCCACTATGGCTACACCTTC. Translated: CASSQVWGGTHYGYTF.

The chain combines TRBV10-3 with TRBJ1-3, with a weak D call TRBD1 (5 bases). The V end lost 5 bases, the J end lost 0 bases, and 8 bases lay between the germline ends. Germline V gene data show CDR1 as ENHRY and CDR2 as SYGVKD. The CDR3 length is 14 residues. CDR3 region: CAISTGGSGNTIYF. The DNA of the CDR3 is TGTGCCATCAGTACAGGCGGCTCTGGAAACACCATATATTTT.

The CDR3 is CASSTIPPKGKLFF. The CDR3 DNA reads TGTGCCAGCTCGACGATCCCGCCTAAGGGAAAACTGTTTTTT. The chain links TRBV18 to TRBJ1-4; D is ambiguous. Deletions cut 6 bases from V and 10 bases from J, with 18 bases between. CDR3 length: 14 amino acids. Germline lookup yields CDR1 KGHSH and CDR2 LQKENI.

This clone showed up just a few times. The genes are TRBV18 and TRBJ2-7; D possibly corresponds to TRBD1 (5 bases). Trimming removed 2 bases at V and 0 bases at J, with 8 bases between. The CDR3 is made up of 14 amino acids. Germline V gene lookup returns CDR1 KGHSH and CDR2 LQKENI. CDR3 DNA: TGTGCCAGCTCACCAACAGGAGCCTCCTACGAGCAGTACTTC. This translates into CASSPTGASYEQYF. The full variable domain, in which reference TRBV18 and TRBJ2-7 provide the parts outside the CDR3, is NAGVMQNPRHLVRRRGQEARLRCSPMKGHSHVYWYRQLPEEGLKFMVYLQKENIIDESGMPKERFSAEFPKEGPSILRIQQVVRGDSAAYFCASSPTGASYEQYFGPGTRLTVT.

This sequence joins TRBV6-6 and TRBJ2-6, with TRBD1 matching 8 bases. Per germline, CDR1 MNHNY and CDR2 SVGAGI (reference sequence). This CDR3 comprises 15 residues. V was pared by 6 bases and J by 3 bases, with 4 bases of the junction left unmatched. CDR3 residues: CASRQGAGGANVLTF. As DNA, the CDR3 is TGTGCCAGCAGGCAGGGGGCAGGTGGGGCCAACGTCCTGACTTTC.

This chain uses TRBV4-3 with TRBJ2-2; the D is unclear. V lost 0 bases, J lost 0 bases, and 11 bases lay in between. Germline CDR1 LGHNA, CDR2 YSLEER. The CDR3 has 17 residues. CDR3 sequence reads: CASSQDPRSSNTGELFF. CDR3 bases: TGCGCCAGCAGCCAAGATCCCAGGAGTTCGAACACCGGGGAGCTGTTTTTT.

This chain joins TRBV7-2 and TRBJ1-5; D remains unclear. The V gene's germline CDR1 is SGHTA and CDR2 FQGNSA. V lost 5 bases and J lost 4, with 15 bases in between. This CDR3 is 15 amino acids long. In DNA form, the CDR3 reads TGTGCCAGCAGCCCCGACGGGAGAGAAAATCAGCCCCAGCATTTT. Protein product: CASSPDGRENQPQHF.